Listed here are 30 T cell receptor beta chains from one sample, sequenced in a study of Ad26.COV2.S vaccination and SARS-CoV-2 variants. TCRdb's table, derived via immunoSEQ multiplex PCR, lists solely in-frame clones and lacks some. The sample records roughly 420,000 clones, approximately 90% being singletons. Noted treatment: approximately 18 received Ad26.COV2.S at low or high dose, single or two shots; about 5 received placebo; per-sample allocation not given. After the first vaccine or placebo injection, samples were drawn on day 63. Sequenced here: peripheral blood, sampled in a trial of Ad26.COV2.S vaccine versus placebo. The source is a person between 18 and 59 years old who received the Ad26.COV2.S COVID-19 vaccine or a placebo.

V gene TRBV7-2 combines with J gene TRBJ2-1; D perhaps matches TRBD2 (6 bases). In germline, CDR1 is SGHTA, CDR2 FQGNSA. With 2 bases removed from V and 2 bases from J, the gap between germline ends came to 10 bases. CDR3 length equals 15 residues. The CDR3 region is CASSLSAGAYNEQFF. DNA for the CDR3: TGTGCCAGCAGCTTATCAGCGGGTGCCTACAATGAGCAGTTCTTC.

The V and J genes are TRBV4-1 and TRBJ1-1; the D is unclear. Germline V gives CDR1 MGHRA, CDR2 YSYEKL. The CDR3 has 15 amino acids. V lost 7 bases, J lost 0 bases, and 15 bases lay in between. The CDR3 DNA is TGCGCCAGCAAAGGTAAGGGCATTATGAACACTGAAGCTTTCTTT. This codes for CASKGKGIMNTEAFF.

The CDR3 protein is CASSLVAGGSSYEQYF. Written as DNA, the CDR3 is TGTGCCAGCAGCTTAGTTGCGGGGGGAAGCTCCTACGAGCAGTACTTC. The rearrangement links TRBV7-2 to TRBJ2-7, with 8 bases lining up with TRBD2. Germline CDR1 SGHTA, CDR2 FQGNSA. V gave up 1 base and J gave up 0 bases; unmatched junction bases: 5. This CDR3 has 16 residues.

The V call is TRBV19, the J call TRBJ1-6; no definite D call. CDR3 length: 15 amino acids. The germline CDR1 and CDR2 sequences are LNHDA and SQIVND (reference sequence). Trimming took 3 bases from V and 3 from J, leaving 9 bases between them. The CDR3 loop reads CASSIREVYNSPLHF. Written as DNA, the CDR3 is TGTGCCAGTAGTATTCGCGAAGTCTATAATTCACCCCTCCACTTT.

This rearrangement joins TRBV4-3 to TRBJ2-7; D ambiguous. CDR3 length: 14 residues. Germline-derived CDR1 and CDR2 are LGHNA and YSLEER. V was trimmed by 1 base and J by 12 bases, leaving 19 bases between them. CDR3 sequence reads: CASSQGTQADAPYF. CDR3 bases: TGCGCCAGCAGCCAAGGCACTCAGGCTGACGCTCCGTACTTC.

The chain is built from TRBV4-1 and TRBJ2-4, with 12 bases identical to TRBD2. This CDR3 is built from 17 residues. The V and J ends lost 1 base and 6 bases, in that order; junction bases with no gene match: 7. Per germline, CDR1 MGHRA and CDR2 YSYEKL. In DNA, the CDR3 is TGCGCCAGCAGCCAAGCTCTAGCGGGGGGGAGGGTAAACATTCAGTACTTC. Its translation: CASSQALAGGRVNIQYF.

This clone occurred once. J is TRBJ2-2 and V is TRBV7-8, with TRBD1 matching 11 bases. There are 15 residues in the CDR3. V gave up 5 bases and J gave up 4 bases; unmatched junction bases: 3. Germline-derived CDR1 and CDR2 are SGHVS and FQNEAQ. CDR3 DNA sequence: TGTGCCAGCAGCCCAGGGACAGGGGGCACCGGGGAGCTGTTTTTT. Translation: CASSPGTGGTGELFF. Drawing the rest from reference TRBV7-8 and TRBJ2-2, the complete variable domain is GAGVSQSPRYKVAKRGQDVALRCDPISGHVSLFWYQQALGQGPEFLTYFQNEAQLDKSGLPSDRFFAERPEGSVSTLKIQRTQQEDSAVYLCASSPGTGGTGELFFGEGSRLTVL.

This clone was seen a single time. The chain joins TRBV19 to TRBJ1-2; D might be TRBD1 (5 bases). The CDR3 sequence is 12 residues long. V was shortened by 6 bases and J by 10 bases, with 15 bases between the two germline ends. Germline loops: CDR1 LNHDA, CDR2 SQIVND (reference sequence). The CDR3 bases are TGTGCCAGTAGCTCCCAGACAGTCGTCTACACCTTC. This encodes CASSSQTVVYTF.

This rearrangement joins TRBV5-6 to TRBJ1-1; D is undetermined. This CDR3 comprises 12 residues. V was trimmed by 1 base and J by 5 bases, leaving 6 bases between them. Germline CDR1 reads SGHDT; CDR2 reads YYEEEE. The CDR3 nucleotides read TGTGCCAGCAGCTTGACGGGGACTGAAGCTTTCTTT. It is translated as CASSLTGTEAFF.

The CDR3 DNA reads as TGTGCCAGCAGCTCGGACAGGACCGAGCAGTACTTC. Translated: CASSSDRTEQYF. The rearrangement links TRBV13 to TRBJ2-7; 7 positions match TRBD1. The CDR3 spans 12 residues. J gave up 6 bases and V 4 bases, and 3 bases lay outside the gene matches. Germline V gives CDR1 PRHDT, CDR2 FYEKMQ (reference sequence).

The V and J genes are TRBV28 and TRBJ2-1; 10 bases are shared with TRBD2. Germline V gene lookup returns CDR1 MDHEN and CDR2 SYDVKM. The V gene end was trimmed by 6 bases and the J gene end by 10 bases; junction bases not matched to a gene: 12. CDR3 length equals 15 residues. The CDR3, as DNA: TGTGCCAGCAGCCCTCCGAGCGGGGGGGCGAAAGAGCAGTTCTTC. It specifies CASSPPSGGAKEQFF.

This rearrangement joins TRBV23-1 to TRBJ2-5; TRBD2 aligns across 16 bases. TRBV23-1 is recorded as an ORF, its role being uncertain. After removal of 0 bases from V and 4 bases from J, the junction contained 11 bases not matched to a gene. The CDR3 totals 20 residues. The CDR3 DNA follows: TGCGCCAGCAGTCAATCTGGCCTCGGGACTAGCGGGGGGGCCAGAGAGACCCAGTACTTC. Encoded protein: CASSQSGLGTSGGARETQYF.

V and J are TRBV7-8 and TRBJ2-7, with D tentatively TRBD1 or TRBD2 (6 bases each). Germline CDR1 SGHVS, CDR2 FQNEAQ. This CDR3 contains 15 residues. The V end was cut by 5 bases, the J end by 3 bases, with 17 bases between. The chain's CDR3 is CASSLRGAAVYEQYF. The CDR3 DNA is TGTGCCAGCAGCCTGAGGGGGGCCGCCGTCTACGAGCAGTACTTC. Filled out from reference TRBV7-8 and TRBJ2-7, the complete variable domain reads GAGVSQSPRYKVAKRGQDVALRCDPISGHVSLFWYQQALGQGPEFLTYFQNEAQLDKSGLPSDRFFAERPEGSVSTLKIQRTQQEDSAVYLCASSLRGAAVYEQYFGPGTRLTVT.

The genes are TRBV4-2 and TRBJ2-1, with 10 positions matching TRBD1. The CDR3 consists of 15 residues. The V segment lost 4 bases and the J segment 5 bases; nucleotides outside the gene matches: 5. Germline V CDR1 and CDR2: LGHNA, YNFKEQ. DNA for the CDR3: TGTGCCAGCAGCCCGACAGGGGGCGCAGACAATGAGCAGTTCTTC. Translation gives CASSPTGGADNEQFF.

For this clone: This specimen includes other DNA sequences encoding the same CDR3. The chain uses TRBV4-3 and TRBJ2-7; TRBD1 is a possible D gene (5 bases). V lost 4 bases and J lost 1, with 11 bases in between. Germline V gene data show CDR1 as LGHNA and CDR2 as YSLEER. The CDR3 runs 14 residues. This CDR3 reads CASSPSPGSYEQYF. Here the CDR3 DNA reads TGCGCCAGCAGCCCTTCACCAGGGTCCTACGAGCAGTACTTC.

V gene TRBV4-2 combines with J gene TRBJ1-1; tentatively, D is TRBD1 (6 bases). The V end was cut by 0 bases, the J end by 4 bases, with 12 bases between. Germline-derived CDR1 and CDR2 are LGHNA and YNFKEQ. The CDR3 length is 15 residues. CDR3 protein: CASSQEPSGATEAFF. As DNA, the CDR3 is TGTGCCAGCAGCCAAGAACCCTCGGGGGCCACTGAAGCTTTCTTT.

This chain connects TRBV9 to TRBJ1-5; D unresolved. The germline CDR1 and CDR2 sequences are SGDLS and YYNGEE. CDR3 length: 14 residues. Trimming left V 0 bases short and J 0 bases short, with 4 bases between. In DNA form, the CDR3 reads TGTGCCAGCAGCGTAGAGGGTAGCAATCAGCCCCAGCATTTT. Its protein is CASSVEGSNQPQHF.

The chain uses TRBV4-2 and TRBJ2-5, with 7 bases lining up with TRBD1. Germline CDR1 LGHNA, CDR2 YNFKEQ. CDR3 length: 17 residues. J was trimmed by 3 bases and V by 0 bases; bases with no gene match: 10. The CDR3 DNA sequence: TGTGCCAGCAGCCAAGACACCGGACAGGATTCGGAAGAGACCCAGTACTTC. It yields the protein CASSQDTGQDSEETQYF.

This sequence joins TRBV5-5 and TRBJ2-7; 8 bases align to TRBD1. Losses at the gene ends were 2 bases for V and 5 bases for J; bases not matched to a gene: 3. The CDR3 has 13 amino acids. Germline V lookup: CDR1 SGHKS, CDR2 YYEKEE (reference sequence). The CDR3 nucleotides are TGTGCCAGCAGCTTCGGGACAGGCAACGAGCAGTACTTC. It translates to CASSFGTGNEQYF.

With respect to this clone: A junction boundary mismatches the germline segment, possibly from a read error. The V gene is TRBV2, the J gene TRBJ2-1; no clear D gene. This CDR3 is built from 14 residues. Germline CDR1 reads SNHLY; CDR2 reads FYNNEI. CDR3 protein: CASREGPYYNEQFF. In DNA form, the CDR3 reads TGTGCCAGCAGAGAAGGGCCGTACTACAATGAGCAGTTCTTC.

The J gene is TRBJ1-1, the V gene TRBV11-2; D is perhaps TRBD1 (6 bases). With 4 bases removed from V and 1 base from J, the gap between germline ends came to 16 bases. Germline V gives CDR1 SGHAT, CDR2 FQNNGV. The CDR3 has 16 residues. The DNA for the CDR3 is TGTGCCAGCAGCTCCAACCCTCGAGGGGGGAACACTGAAGCTTTCTTT. Amino acid sequence: CASSSNPRGGNTEAFF. The variable domain in full, with the rest retrieved from reference TRBV11-2 and TRBJ1-1, is EAGVAQSPRYKIIEKRQSVAFWCNPISGHATLYWYQQILGQGPKLLIQFQNNGVVDDSQLPKDRFSAERLKGVDSTLKIQPAKLEDSAVYLCASSSNPRGGNTEAFFGQGTRLTVV.

A single count supports this clone. The rearrangement joins TRBV7-2 to TRBJ2-7, with 11 bases that match TRBD2. Germline CDR1 SGHTA, CDR2 FQGNSA. V gave up 3 bases and J gave up 5 bases; unmatched junction bases: 9. This CDR3 comprises 16 residues. The CDR3 region is CASSLALAGGPDEQYF. CDR3 DNA: TGTGCCAGCAGCTTGGCTCTAGCGGGGGGTCCGGACGAGCAGTACTTC.

V and J are TRBV10-2 and TRBJ2-4, with 10 bases lining up with TRBD1. V lost 6 bases to trimming and J lost 0 bases; unmatched junction nucleotides: 5. The V gene's germline CDR1 is WSHSY and CDR2 SAAADI. The CDR3 contains 16 residues. The CDR3 DNA reads as TGCGCCAGCAGCCCCGGGACAGGGGAAGCCAAAAACATTCAGTACTTC. Translated: CASSPGTGEAKNIQYF.

The chain combines TRBV28 with TRBJ2-3; a weak D match, TRBD1 (5 bases). Deletions cut 2 bases from V and 1 base from J, with 16 bases between. This CDR3 has 17 residues. The germline V gene encodes CDR1 MDHEN and CDR2 SYDVKM. The CDR3 spells CASSLVGASLGTDTQYF. The CDR3 DNA reads as TGTGCCAGCAGTTTAGTAGGGGCTTCCCTGGGCACAGATACGCAGTATTTT.

The rearrangement uses TRBV30 and TRBJ1-2, with D perhaps matching TRBD1 (6 bases). CDR3 size: 14 residues. Germline lookup yields CDR1 GTSNPN and CDR2 SVGIG (reference sequence). V was clipped by 2 bases and J by 8 bases, with 18 bases between them. The CDR3 DNA reads as TGTGCCTGGAGTCCCCCGGACAGTTCCCGCGGCTACACCTTC. It translates to CAWSPPDSSRGYTF.

The chain couples TRBV6-5 to TRBJ2-7, with 11 bases lining up with TRBD2. The CDR3 contains 15 residues. Germline V CDR1 and CDR2: MNHEY, SVGAGI. V lost 6 bases, J lost 3 bases, and 7 bases stayed unmatched. The CDR3 sequence is CASSYLAGGDYEQYF. The CDR3 DNA reads as TGTGCCAGCAGCTACCTAGCGGGGGGCGACTACGAGCAGTACTTC.

The chain joins TRBV6-2 or TRBV6-3 to TRBJ1-1; possible D gene TRBD1, 5 bases. CDR1 and CDR2 from the germline V gene are MNHEY and SVGEGT. V was shortened by 1 base and J by 4 bases, with 10 bases between the two germline ends. This CDR3 is built from 14 residues. The CDR3 nucleotides read TGTGCCAGCAGTTACTTGCGGGGGGTCACTGAAGCTTTCTTT. Amino acid sequence: CASSYLRGVTEAFF.

This clone came up once. The V gene is TRBV9, the J gene TRBJ1-3, with D unclear. Germline-derived CDR1 and CDR2 are SGDLS and YYNGEE. Trimming shortened V by 2 bases and J by 7 bases, and 10 bases separated the two germline ends. This CDR3 contains 13 residues. CDR3 sequence reads: CASSVGQANTIYF. Written as DNA, the CDR3 is TGTGCCAGCAGCGTTGGGCAGGCCAACACCATATATTTT.

V gene TRBV5-1 combines with J gene TRBJ2-7; D possibly corresponds to TRBD2 (6 bases). CDR3 length equals 14 residues. Germline-derived CDR1 and CDR2 are SGHRS and YFSETQ. V lost 6 bases, J lost 2 bases, and 15 bases lay in between. The CDR3 sequence: CASNLYGGPYEQYF. In DNA form, the CDR3 reads TGCGCCAGCAACCTTTACGGGGGACCCTACGAGCAGTACTTC. Combining the CDR3 with reference TRBV5-1 and TRBJ2-7 gives the whole variable domain KAGVTQTPRYLIKTRGQQVTLSCSPISGHRSVSWYQQTPGQGLQFLFEYFSETQRNKGNFPGRFSGRQFSNSRSEMNVSTLELGDSALYLCASNLYGGPYEQYFGPGTRLTVT.

The rearrangement links TRBV5-1 to TRBJ2-7, with D possibly being TRBD1 (5 bases). Between the trimmed V and J ends, which lost 2 bases and 3 bases, there was a span of 15 bases. This CDR3 region has 15 residues. The V gene's germline CDR1 is SGHRS and CDR2 YFSETQ. The CDR3 DNA is TGCGCCAGCAGCTTCCTAGGGGTAGGGGACTACGAGCAGTACTTC. Amino acid sequence: CASSFLGVGDYEQYF.